Listed below are T cell receptor beta chains from one sample, sequenced in a study of T cells after yellow fever vaccination. TCRdb processed the 5' RACE reads anew with MiXCR; each CDR3 protein has one entry. Of roughly 300,000 distinct CDR3 sequences in the sample, approximately 7% were seen once. Sequenced here: PBMCs, sampled roughly 46 days after the first yellow fever vaccination. The receptors derive from a man aged 18 to 30 who received the YFV17D yellow fever vaccine. CDR3s include the opening cysteine and the closing phenylalanine or tryptophan. Each record gives: clone size, V gene, D gene, J gene, CDR3 length, CDR3 protein, CDR3 DNA. A D gene is named only where the DNA matches it firmly. The size field is filled for only some rows; it gives once, few, many or a size class.

>few|TRBV29-1|TRBD2|TRBJ2-3|19
CSVEEIGGGGPSSTDTQYF
TGCAGCGTTGAAGAAATAGGAGGCGGGGGTCCCTCTAGCACAGATACGCAGTATTTT
>few|TRBV29-1|.|TRBJ1-1|11
CSGRGNTEAFF
TGCAGCGGCCGGGGGAACACTGAAGCTTTCTTT
>few|TRBV5-1|.|TRBJ2-7|18
CASSLVQGRSSPTGEQYF
TGCGCCAGCAGCTTGGTGCAGGGCCGAAGCTCCCCAACCGGCGAGCAGTACTTC
>few|TRBV3-1|TRBD2|TRBJ2-1|14
CASSLGGGANEQFF
TGTGCCAGCAGCCTTGGCGGGGGGGCCAATGAGCAGTTCTTC
>.|TRBV14|TRBD1|TRBJ1-1|14
CASSSRDRATEAFF
TGTGCCAGCAGCTCCCGGGACAGGGCCACTGAAGCTTTCTTT
>many|TRBV7-6|.|TRBJ2-3|14
CASSTGPVPDTQYF
TGTGCCAGCAGCACCGGGCCAGTCCCAGATACGCAGTATTTT
>.|TRBV12-3/TRBV12-4|.|TRBJ1-6|15
CASSLVLGRPSPLHF
TGTGCCAGCAGTTTAGTTCTGGGAAGGCCTTCACCCCTCCACTTT
>few|TRBV12-3/TRBV12-4|.|TRBJ1-2|15
CASSLVAPSGYGYTF
TGTGCCAGCAGTTTAGTTGCGCCTTCTGGCTATGGCTACACCTTC
>many|TRBV20-1|.|TRBJ2-5|15
CSARGWGGSEETQYF
TGCAGTGCTAGAGGATGGGGGGGCTCGGAAGAGACCCAGTACTTC
>many|TRBV4-1|TRBD1|TRBJ2-2|15
CASSQGQGDGGELFF
TGCGCCAGCAGCCAGGGACAGGGTGACGGGGGGGAGCTGTTTTTT
>few|TRBV11-2|.|TRBJ2-5|14
CASIPAGLQETQYF
TGTGCCAGCATCCCAGCGGGTCTTCAAGAGACCCAGTACTTC
>few|TRBV5-4|TRBD2|TRBJ2-1|15
CASSQGLAAGNEQFF
TGTGCCAGCAGCCAAGGACTAGCGGCGGGGAATGAGCAGTTCTTC
>few|TRBV11-2|.|TRBJ2-1|17
CASSLVLSDSTYNEQFF
TGTGCCAGCAGCTTAGTCTTGAGCGACAGCACGTACAATGAGCAGTTCTTC
>many|TRBV30|.|TRBJ2-6|13
CASRVSGANVLTF
TGTGCCTCCCGGGTGTCTGGGGCCAACGTCCTGACTTTC
>few|TRBV12-3/TRBV12-4|.|TRBJ2-2|15
CASSLGSVTTGELFF
TGTGCCAGCAGTTTAGGATCTGTGACAACCGGGGAGCTGTTTTTT
>.|TRBV6-5|TRBD1|TRBJ2-3|15
CASSSMGQGRDTQYF
TGTGCCAGCAGTTCGATGGGACAGGGGCGGGATACGCAGTATTTT
>.|TRBV30|TRBD1|TRBJ2-7|13
CAWSAGTGGKQYF
TGTGCCTGGAGTGCCGGGACAGGGGGCAAGCAGTACTTC
>few|TRBV3-1|.|TRBJ1-1|13
CASSQTGYSEAFF
TGTGCCAGCAGCCAAACAGGGTATTCTGAAGCTTTCTTT
>.|TRBV2|.|TRBJ1-6|14
CASSDSWKDSPLHF
TGTGCCAGCAGTGATAGCTGGAAGGATTCACCCCTCCACTTT
>few|TRBV6-5|.|TRBJ1-2|15
CASSYGHPSWDGYTF
TGTGCCAGCAGTTACGGCCATCCCTCGTGGGATGGCTACACCTTC
>few|TRBV6-5|TRBD1|TRBJ2-3|15
CASSSRDRGRDTQYF
TGTGCCAGCAGTTCCCGGGACAGGGGTCGAGATACGCAGTATTTT
>many|TRBV7-9|.|TRBJ2-1|12
CASSDEAPEQFF
TGTGCCAGCAGCGATGAGGCCCCCGAGCAGTTCTTC
>.|TRBV18|TRBD1|TRBJ2-3|15
CASSPPNRGTDTQYF
TGTGCCAGCTCACCACCTAACAGGGGGACAGATACGCAGTATTTT
>many|TRBV5-1|.|TRBJ2-1|14
CASSTGSAYNEQFF
TGCGCCAGCAGCACAGGCTCTGCGTACAATGAGCAGTTCTTC
>few|TRBV12-3/TRBV12-4|.|TRBJ1-3|15
CASESRRDSGNTIYF
TGTGCCAGCGAAAGCCGACGGGACTCTGGAAACACCATATATTTT
>many|TRBV2|.|TRBJ1-1|11
CASSVGTEAFF
TGTGCCAGCAGTGTTGGGACTGAAGCTTTCTTT
>few|TRBV18|TRBD1|TRBJ2-2|18
CASSPPSPGTGVTGELFF
TGTGCCAGCTCACCACCGAGCCCCGGGACAGGGGTCACCGGGGAGCTGTTTTTT
>few|TRBV6-2/TRBV6-3|.|TRBJ2-6|17
CATLIQGYSPGANVLTF
TGTGCCACCTTAATACAGGGTTATAGCCCTGGGGCCAACGTCCTGACTTTC
>.|TRBV9|TRBD2|TRBJ2-3|16
CASSAGTSGLTDTQYF
TGTGCCAGCAGCGCCGGGACTAGCGGGCTCACAGATACGCAGTATTTT
>few|TRBV6-1|TRBD1|TRBJ1-1|14
CASRRTGERTEAFF
TGTGCCAGCAGGCGGACAGGGGAAAGGACTGAAGCTTTCTTT
>few|TRBV4-3|.|TRBJ1-4|15
CASSLTQGINEKLFF
TGCGCCAGCAGCCTCACCCAGGGGATTAATGAAAAACTGTTTTTT
>.|TRBV9|.|TRBJ1-1|14
CASSPPPGATEAFF
TGTGCCAGCAGCCCCCCGCCCGGGGCGACTGAAGCTTTCTTT
>few|TRBV20-1|.|TRBJ1-3|14
CSASLWDSGNTIYF
TGCAGTGCTAGTCTCTGGGACTCTGGAAACACCATATATTTT
>many|TRBV5-4|.|TRBJ1-2|16
CASSLWGSSTGSGYTF
TGTGCCAGCAGCCTTTGGGGCTCCTCGACAGGCTCAGGCTACACCTTC
>few|TRBV6-5|.|TRBJ2-7|15
CASSYSGRGGYEQYF
TGTGCCAGCAGTTACTCGGGCAGGGGTGGGTACGAGCAGTACTTC
>.|TRBV2|.|TRBJ1-4|14
CASSSWVLEEKLFF
TGTGCCAGCAGCTCCTGGGTTTTAGAGGAAAAACTGTTTTTT
>.|TRBV4-1|.|TRBJ1-6|16
CASSQEEQENNSPLHF
TGCGCCAGCAGCCAAGAGGAACAGGAGAATAATTCACCCCTCCACTTT
>.|TRBV29-1|TRBD1|TRBJ1-3|15
CSVQSTPRGPDTIYF
TGCAGCGTACAATCGACCCCCAGGGGGCCGGACACCATATATTTT
>many|TRBV29-1|.|TRBJ2-2|13
CSVDRTNTGELFF
TGCAGCGTCGACAGGACGAACACCGGGGAGCTGTTTTTT
>few|TRBV11-2|.|TRBJ2-2|15
CASSSSDPMTGELFF
TGTGCCAGCAGCTCCTCCGACCCGATGACCGGGGAGCTGTTTTTT
>.|TRBV28|.|TRBJ2-1|15
CASSPTAQVYNEQFF
TGTGCCAGCAGTCCAACAGCCCAGGTTTACAATGAGCAGTTCTTC
>few|TRBV24-1|TRBD1|TRBJ2-1|15
CATSSPGTGNSEQFF
TGTGCCACCAGCTCCCCCGGGACAGGGAATAGTGAGCAGTTCTTC
>few|TRBV19|.|TRBJ1-2|14
CASSKQTVNYGYTF
TGTGCCAGTAGTAAACAGACCGTTAACTATGGCTACACCTTC
>many|TRBV7-2|.|TRBJ2-1|13
CASSFWGTNEQFF
TGTGCCAGCAGCTTTTGGGGGACCAATGAGCAGTTCTTC
>few|TRBV5-1|.|TRBJ1-1|14
CASSFSRPPMEAFF
TGCGCCAGCAGCTTTTCAAGGCCACCTATGGAAGCTTTCTTT
>once|TRBV4-1|.|TRBJ1-1|14
CASSQDSGGEGAFF
TGCGCCAGCAGCCAAGATTCGGGCGGGGAAGGGGCTTTCTTT
>few|TRBV27|TRBD2|TRBJ2-7|15
CASSSSPAGASEQYF
TGTGCCAGCAGTTCCTCCCCAGCGGGGGCGTCTGAGCAGTACTTC
>.|TRBV7-9|.|TRBJ2-7|14
CASSFSGQLYEQYF
TGTGCCAGCAGCTTCTCGGGACAACTCTACGAGCAGTACTTC
>few|TRBV7-7|.|TRBJ2-7|14
CASSRGPNSYEQYF
TGTGCCAGCAGCCGCGGACCGAACTCCTACGAGCAGTACTTC
>.|TRBV4-3|.|TRBJ1-2|17
CASSQAGVSYSINGYTF
TGCGCCAGCAGCCAAGCGGGCGTGTCATACAGTATTAATGGCTACACCTTC
>few|TRBV24-1|.|TRBJ1-1|13
CATSDDGGRLAFF
TGTGCCACCAGTGATGATGGGGGGAGGTTGGCTTTCTTT
>.|TRBV4-2|.|TRBJ2-5|13
CASSPPSKETQYF
TGTGCCAGCAGCCCGCCATCGAAAGAGACCCAGTACTTC
>.|TRBV24-1|TRBD1|TRBJ2-3|16
CATSDFQGVSTDTQYF
TGTGCCACCAGTGATTTCCAGGGGGTAAGCACAGATACGCAGTATTTT
>few|TRBV10-3|.|TRBJ2-7|13
CAIKSGMAYEQYF
TGTGCCATCAAATCGGGAATGGCCTACGAGCAGTACTTC